Listed below are T cell receptor beta chains from one sample, sequenced in a study of shared clonotypes between healthy human individuals. The assay was immunoSEQ multiplex PCR, and TCRdb's table has in-frame clones only and misses some. The data hold approximately 2.3 million clones, with approximately 93% observed a single time. The sequencing input was naive CD4+ T cells from PBMCs. The receptors come from a man between 18 and 29 years old in good health. Some clones in this sample may be carry-over from other donors' samples. Both conserved end residues are part of each CDR3. The D gene is left open where the match is weak. Size is stated for part of the rows, as once, few or many counts, or as a class when the clone is expanded.

J gene	D gene	clone size	V gene	CDR3 protein	CDR3 DNA
TRBJ1-6	-	-	TRBV5-1	CASSLAAGSNNSPLHF	TGCGCCAGCAGCTTGGCCGCGGGGTCGAATAATTCACCCCTCCACTTT
TRBJ2-7	-	-	TRBV9	CASSLSGDRYEQYF	TGTGCCAGCAGCCTCTCGGGGGACAGATACGAGCAGTACTTC
TRBJ2-3	TRBD2	-	TRBV9	CASSVQSGSADTQYF	TGTGCCAGCAGCGTTCAAAGCGGGAGTGCAGATACGCAGTATTTT
TRBJ2-7	-	-	TRBV10-3	CAISEPGLVAEQYF	TGTGCCATCAGTGAGCCGGGACTGGTTGCGGAGCAGTACTTC
TRBJ1-1	-	-	TRBV10-3	CAISESKNTEAFF	TGTGCCATCAGTGAGTCTAAGAACACTGAAGCTTTCTTT
TRBJ2-3	TRBD2	once	TRBV12-5	CASGRGLADTDTQYF	TGTGCTAGTGGCCGGGGACTAGCGGACACAGATACGCAGTATTTT
TRBJ1-5	TRBD1	-	TRBV7-9	CASSSGQESKGYSNQPQHF	TGTGCCAGCAGCTCCGGACAGGAGAGTAAGGGGTATAGCAATCAGCCCCAGCATTTT
TRBJ2-6	-	-	TRBV30	CAWSVQASNVLTF	TGTGCCTGGAGTGTACAGGCTTCCAACGTCCTGACTTTC
TRBJ1-5	-	-	TRBV6-1	CASSGTDSFQPQHF	TGTGCCAGCAGTGGGACAGATAGTTTTCAGCCCCAGCATTTT
TRBJ2-1	-	-	TRBV4-2	CASSQEGARQAHEQFF	TGTGCCAGCAGCCAAGAGGGAGCCAGACAGGCCCATGAGCAGTTCTTC
TRBJ2-7	-	-	TRBV5-4	CASSIGTASSYEQYF	TGTGCCAGCAGCATAGGGACGGCAAGCTCCTACGAGCAGTACTTC
TRBJ1-2	-	-	TRBV7-9	CASSLGATNYGYTF	TGTGCCAGCAGCCTCGGGGCGACTAACTATGGCTACACCTTC
TRBJ2-2	TRBD2	-	TRBV18	CASSPLTSADTGELFF	TGTGCCAGCTCACCCCTCACTAGCGCGGACACCGGGGAGCTGTTTTTT
TRBJ2-3	-	-	TRBV19	CASSKGGATDTQYF	TGTGCCAGTAGTAAAGGGGGAGCGACAGATACGCAGTATTTT
TRBJ2-6	TRBD1	once	TRBV28	CASSPTTGGQSSGANVLTF	TGTGCCAGCAGTCCGACGACAGGGGGCCAAAGCTCTGGGGCCAACGTCCTGACTTTC
TRBJ1-4	-	-	TRBV2	CASRGQSNEKLFF	TGTGCCTCGAGAGGCCAGAGTAATGAAAAACTGTTTTTT
TRBJ1-5	-	-	TRBV19	CASSIREGQPQHF	TGTGCCAGTAGTATTAGGGAGGGGCAGCCCCAGCATTTT
TRBJ1-5	-	once	TRBV15	CATSSYLGGSQPQHF	TGTGCCACCAGCAGTTATCTGGGGGGAAGTCAGCCCCAGCATTTT
TRBJ2-2	-	-	TRBV11-3	CASSLDRGVAGELFF	TGTGCCAGCAGCTTAGATCGAGGGGTGGCCGGGGAGCTGTTTTTT
TRBJ2-2	-	once	TRBV13	CASKSGGPNTGELFF	TGTGCCAGCAAATCGGGGGGCCCGAACACCGGGGAGCTGTTTTTT
TRBJ1-3	TRBD1	-	TRBV18	CASSLGQGGSGNTIYF	TGTGCCAGCTCACTAGGACAGGGCGGCTCTGGAAACACCATATATTTT
TRBJ1-5	TRBD1	few	TRBV11-1	CASSLEGAGQPQHF	TGTGCCAGCAGCTTAGAGGGGGCAGGACAGCCCCAGCATTTT
TRBJ1-1	-	once	TRBV6-6	CASSSPGGGTEAFF	TGTGCCAGCAGTTCTCCGGGGGGGGGCACTGAAGCTTTCTTT
TRBJ1-4	-	-	TRBV28	CASSFGRALGKLFF	TGTGCCAGCAGTTTTGGGCGAGCCCTGGGAAAACTGTTTTTT
TRBJ2-5	-	-	TRBV7-3	CASSRGSPGETQYF	TGTGCCAGCAGCCGAGGGTCTCCGGGGGAGACCCAGTACTTC
TRBJ2-7	-	-	TRBV25-1	CASSLSRGRRSEQYF	TGTGCCAGCAGTCTTAGCCGGGGTAGGAGGAGCGAGCAGTACTTC
TRBJ1-2	-	-	TRBV18	CASSPLRTYYGYTF	TGTGCCAGCTCACCCCTTAGGACCTACTATGGCTACACCTTC
TRBJ2-1	TRBD2	-	TRBV7-9	CASGGLGLAGARSYNEQFF	TGTGCCAGCGGGGGGCTCGGGCTAGCGGGAGCTAGGTCCTACAATGAGCAGTTCTTC
TRBJ2-3	TRBD2	-	TRBV7-9	CASSLRERENNRRTQYF	TGTGCCAGCAGCTTACGCGAGCGGGAGAATAACAGGCGTACGCAGTATTTT
TRBJ2-3	-	-	TRBV7-2	CASSLEGLTDTQYF	TGTGCCAGCAGCTTAGAGGGGTTGACAGATACGCAGTATTTT
TRBJ2-1	TRBD1	-	TRBV28	CASSFLGTGSYNEQFF	TGTGCCAGCAGTTTCCTGGGGACAGGGTCCTACAATGAGCAGTTCTTC
TRBJ1-4	TRBD1	-	TRBV13	CASSLGIYRGRGEKLFF	TGTGCCAGCAGCTTAGGCATTTACAGGGGGCGAGGTGAAAAACTGTTTTTT
TRBJ2-7	-	-	TRBV7-2	CASSLLGVSYEQYF	TGTGCCAGCAGCTTATTGGGCGTGTCCTACGAGCAGTACTTC
TRBJ1-3	-	-	TRBV5-4	CASSLTGPLGNTIYF	TGTGCCAGCAGCTTGACAGGGCCGCTCGGAAACACCATATATTTT
TRBJ2-1	TRBD2	-	TRBV28	CASIVAGGYNEQFF	TGTGCCAGCATTGTAGCGGGAGGGTACAATGAGCAGTTCTTC
TRBJ1-2	-	-	TRBV7-2	CASSFRDGRGYTF	TGTGCCAGCAGCTTCAGGGACGGTCGCGGCTACACCTTC
TRBJ1-1	-	-	TRBV6-1	CASSGREGSHPHEAFF	TGTGCCAGCAGTGGGCGGGAGGGGTCCCACCCTCATGAAGCTTTCTTT
TRBJ1-4	-	-	TRBV28	CASSGGSEKLFF	TGTGCCAGCTCGGGCGGCAGTGAAAAACTGTTTTTT
TRBJ2-2	TRBD2	-	TRBV4-1	CASSQEASGSTGELFF	TGCGCCAGCAGCCAAGAGGCTAGCGGGAGCACCGGGGAGCTGTTTTTT
TRBJ2-7	TRBD1	-	TRBV6-5	CASSRTGYEQYF	TGTGCCAGCAGTAGGACAGGCTACGAGCAGTACTTC